The 8 T cell receptor beta chains given below trace back to one sample, sequenced in a study of cytomegalovirus exposure and HLA in healthy donors. The PCR was carried out with 60 Vbeta primers and 13 Jbeta primers. Sequencing was performed with immunoSEQ multiplex PCR; in TCRdb, only in-frame clones are kept and a portion is missing. The sample contains over 150,000 clones, around 85% of which appear only once. The sample consisted of PBMCs. The receptors stem from a woman aged 25 to 45 in good health and CMV-seronegative.

This clone was seen only once. The rearrangement links TRBV4-1 to TRBJ2-1; 16 bases agree with TRBD2. This CDR3 spans 22 amino acids. Germline CDR1 reads MGHRA; CDR2 reads YSYEKL. V shed 0 bases, J shed 2 bases, and the junction held 13 bases outside the gene matches. The CDR3 is CASSQEEAGPGLAGGTYNEQFF. CDR3 coding DNA: TGCGCCAGCAGCCAAGAGGAGGCGGGCCCGGGACTAGCGGGGGGGACCTACAATGAGCAGTTCTTC.

V is TRBV19 and J is TRBJ2-2; TRBD1 is a possible D gene (5 bases). In germline, CDR1 is LNHDA, CDR2 SQIVND (reference sequence). This CDR3 is 15 amino acids long. Trimming pared 8 bases from V and 4 bases from J, leaving 17 bases between. CDR3 sequence: CASGITQGSTGELFF. The CDR3 DNA is TGTGCCAGTGGGATTACCCAGGGAAGCACCGGGGAGCTGTTTTTT.

Of note for this clone: Other nucleotide sequences from this sample produce the same CDR3. The chain carries TRBV29-1 and TRBJ2-6; 7 nucleotides agree with TRBD1. The germline CDR1 and CDR2 sequences are SQVTM and ANQGSEA. The V and J ends lost 7 bases and 2 bases, in that order; junction bases with no gene match: 5. This CDR3 has 14 residues. The CDR3 bases are TGCAGCGCCGGAGACAGGGCTGGGGCCAACGTCCTGACTTTC. Translation: CSAGDRAGANVLTF.

The J gene is TRBJ2-7, the V gene TRBV5-1, with D possibly matching TRBD1 (6 bases). The CDR3 sequence is 16 residues long. Germline V lookup: CDR1 SGHRS, CDR2 YFSETQ. Trimming shortened V by 6 bases and J by 6 bases, and 25 bases separated the two germline ends. This CDR3 is CASTPGQPGIRIEQYF. CDR3 nucleotide sequence: TGCGCCAGCACCCCCGGACAGCCAGGAATACGGATCGAGCAGTACTTC.

The chain links TRBV5-1 to TRBJ2-5; 10 nucleotides agree with TRBD2. V lost 0 bases, J lost 4 bases, and 6 bases stayed unmatched. Germline CDR1 is SGHRS and CDR2 is YFSETQ. The CDR3 loop spans 16 amino acids. CDR3 residues: CASSLGASGGGETQYF. The CDR3 DNA is TGCGCCAGCAGCTTGGGTGCTAGCGGGGGTGGAGAGACCCAGTACTTC.

The chain employs TRBV18 and TRBJ1-5, with TRBD1 matching 9 bases. This CDR3 spans 14 amino acids. With 5 bases clipped from V and 2 bases from J, the junction kept 1 base outside the gene matches. Germline V gives CDR1 KGHSH, CDR2 LQKENI. The CDR3, as DNA: TGTGCCAGCTCAAGGGACAGGGGCAATCAGCCCCAGCATTTT. Amino acids: CASSRDRGNQPQHF.

This chain joins TRBV4-1 and TRBJ2-5; 12 nucleotides line up with TRBD2. CDR1 MGHRA and CDR2 YSYEKL come from the germline V gene. This CDR3 is 18 amino acids long. The V and J ends lost 4 bases and 3 bases, in that order; junction bases with no gene match: 12. The CDR3 here is CASSLNSLAGGEKETQYF. CDR3 DNA sequence: TGCGCCAGCAGCCTCAACTCCCTAGCGGGGGGGGAAAAAGAGACCCAGTACTTC.

The gene calls are TRBV7-9 and TRBJ2-1, with 10 bases aligning to TRBD2. The CDR3 consists of 16 residues. The trim removed 2 bases at V and 6 bases at J, leaving 7 bases unmatched. Per the germline V gene, CDR1 is SEHNR and CDR2 is FQNEAQ (reference sequence). CDR3 residues: CASSLPSAGGTNEQFF. The CDR3, as DNA: TGTGCCAGCAGCTTACCCTCAGCGGGAGGGACCAATGAGCAGTTCTTC.